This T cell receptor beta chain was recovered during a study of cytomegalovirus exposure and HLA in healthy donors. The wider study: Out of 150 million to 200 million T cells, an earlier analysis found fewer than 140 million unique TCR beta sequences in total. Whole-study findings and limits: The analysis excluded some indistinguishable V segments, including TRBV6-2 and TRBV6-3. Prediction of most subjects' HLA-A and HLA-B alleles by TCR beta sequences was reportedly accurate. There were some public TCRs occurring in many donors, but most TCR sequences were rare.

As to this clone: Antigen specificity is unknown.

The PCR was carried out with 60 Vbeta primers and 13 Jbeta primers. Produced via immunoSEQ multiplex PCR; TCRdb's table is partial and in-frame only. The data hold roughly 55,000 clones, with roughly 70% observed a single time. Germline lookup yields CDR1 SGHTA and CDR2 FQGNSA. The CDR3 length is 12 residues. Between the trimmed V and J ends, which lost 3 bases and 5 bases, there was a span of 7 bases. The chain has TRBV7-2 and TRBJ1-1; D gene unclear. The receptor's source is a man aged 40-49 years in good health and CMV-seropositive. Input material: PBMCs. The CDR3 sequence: CASSFERTEAFF. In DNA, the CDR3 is TGTGCCAGCAGCTTCGAGAGAACTGAAGCTTTCTTT.